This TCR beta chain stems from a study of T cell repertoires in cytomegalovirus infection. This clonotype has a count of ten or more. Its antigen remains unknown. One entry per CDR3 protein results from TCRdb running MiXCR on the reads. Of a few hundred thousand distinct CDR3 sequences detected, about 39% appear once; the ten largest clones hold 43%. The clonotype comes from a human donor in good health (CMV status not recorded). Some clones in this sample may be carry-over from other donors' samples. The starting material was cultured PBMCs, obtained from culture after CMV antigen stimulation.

This CDR3 reads CASSPGTGRNSPLHF. CDR3 DNA sequence: TGTGCCAGCAGCCCAGGGACAGGGAGGAATTCACCCCTCCACTTT. V gene TRBV7-2 combines with J gene TRBJ1-6; 9 bases are a match to TRBD1. CDR3 length: 15 amino acids. CDR1 and CDR2 from the germline V gene are SGHTA and FQGNSA. Losses at the gene ends were 5 bases for V and 7 bases for J; bases not matched to a gene: 6.